Following are 8 T cell receptor beta chains from one sample sequenced in a study of T cell responses to AZD1222 COVID-19 vaccine. Produced via immunoSEQ multiplex PCR; TCRdb's table is partial and in-frame only. The sample includes 130,000 to 150,000 clones, approximately 88% of them seen just once. The material sequenced was peripheral blood, taken on day 0 of MenACWY control vaccination. The receptors come from an adult in good health.

The rearrangement uses TRBV6-2 or TRBV6-3 and TRBJ2-1, with no clear D. Trimming took off 4 bases at V and 8 bases at J, with 18 bases between the two ends. CDR3 length equals 15 residues. Per germline, CDR1 MNHEY and CDR2 SVGEGT. DNA of the CDR3: TGTGCCAGCAGTTCCCCGGTCCAAAGACGACATGAGCAGTTCTTC. Translated: CASSSPVQRRHEQFF.

The rearrangement links TRBV5-1 to TRBJ2-2, with TRBD2 matching over 8 bases. Unmatched junction bases numbered 11, after V lost 2 bases and J lost 5 bases. CDR3 length: 17 amino acids. CDR1 is SGHRS and CDR2 is YFSETQ in the germline V gene. CDR3 sequence (DNA): TGCGCCAGCAGCTTTGCGGGAGCCGGCGGGAGGACCGGGGAGCTGTTTTTT. Protein sequence: CASSFAGAGGRTGELFF.

This clone was detected only once. The J gene is TRBJ1-4, the V gene TRBV5-5; D is uncertain. Germline loops: CDR1 SGHKS, CDR2 YYEKEE (reference sequence). This CDR3 has 15 amino acids. Trimming cost V 0 bases and J 0 bases, with 6 bases left between them. DNA for the CDR3: TGTGCCAGCAGCTTGGACAGCCCAACTAATGAAAAACTGTTTTTT. Amino acids: CASSLDSPTNEKLFF.

The chain employs TRBV7-9 and TRBJ2-3; 14 bases are shared with TRBD2. Germline CDR1 reads SEHNR; CDR2 reads FQNEAQ (reference sequence). The CDR3 is 17 residues long. The junction had 5 bases not matched to a gene; V was cut back by 2 bases and J by 4 bases. The CDR3 nucleotides read TGTGCCAGCAGCTTATCGGTGACTAGCGGGGGGGCAGATACGCAGTATTTT. This translates into CASSLSVTSGGADTQYF.

The chain links TRBV5-6 to TRBJ2-1; a possible D gene is TRBD2 (7 bases). Trimming took off 5 bases at V and 9 bases at J, with 21 bases between the two ends. The CDR3 contains 15 residues. Germline V gene data show CDR1 as SGHDT and CDR2 as YYEEEE. For the CDR3, the DNA is TGTGCCAGCAGTCAAACAGGGAGGGGAATTCGTGAGCAGTTCTTC. The encoded protein is CASSQTGRGIREQFF.

In its sample, this clone was seen a few times. In the same sample, other DNA sequences code for this CDR3. The chain joins TRBV2 to TRBJ1-3; TRBD1 matches 10 bases. Germline V lookup: CDR1 SNHLY, CDR2 FYNNEI. Trimming cost V 4 bases and J 4 bases; bases outside gene matches: 4. The CDR3 spans 15 residues. CDR3 bases: TGTGCCAGCAGTGGAGACAGGGGGCTCGGAAACACCATATATTTT. This codes for CASSGDRGLGNTIYF.

This chain uses TRBV6-6 with TRBJ2-7; D not resolved. Germline V CDR1 and CDR2: MNHNY, SVGAGI (reference sequence). The length of the CDR3 is 15 residues. Trimming took 5 bases from V and 3 from J, leaving 17 bases between them. The CDR3 bases are TGTGCCAGCAGTGCCCCTCCCGTTTCAATCTACGAGCAGTACTTC. This gives the protein CASSAPPVSIYEQYF.

The chain uses TRBV12-3 or TRBV12-4 and TRBJ1-5; D not resolved. The CDR3 consists of 12 residues. V shed 5 bases and J shed 6 bases, with 8 bases lying between them. CDR3 region: CASSGDLQPQHF. In DNA, the CDR3 is TGTGCCAGCAGTGGGGATCTTCAGCCCCAGCATTTT.